The 4 T cell receptor beta chains below were found in one sample sequenced in a study of blood T cell repertoires in COVID-19. Repertoires were generated with immunoSEQ multiplex PCR, while TCRdb's copy carries only in-frame clones and drops some. The table has approximately 170,000 clones, around 82% seen once; the top ten hold 15% to 20%. Sequenced sample: peripheral blood. Receptor source: a woman aged 65 to 85 who had recovered from COVID-19.

V usage is TRBV6-5 and J usage is TRBJ1-2; D may be TRBD1 (6 bases). The CDR3 covers 13 residues. V was clipped by 6 bases and J by 7 bases, with 15 bases between them. Germline assignment: CDR1 MNHEY and CDR2 SVGAGI. In DNA form, the CDR3 reads TGTGCCAGCAGCTATCACAGGGTCGGTGGCTACACCTTC. This codes for CASSYHRVGGYTF.

This chain uses TRBV4-1 with TRBJ1-4; D gene ambiguous. The ends were cut back, 1 base at V and 8 bases at J, with 5 bases in the middle. Per the germline V gene, CDR1 is MGHRA and CDR2 is YSYEKL. The CDR3 length is 12 residues. The CDR3 region is CASSQVREKLFF. For the CDR3, the DNA is TGCGCCAGCAGCCAAGTGAGAGAAAAACTGTTTTTT.

The CDR3 reads CASSLAGIEQFF. CDR3 in DNA: TGTGCCAGCAGCTTAGCTGGCATTGAGCAGTTCTTC. The rearrangement joins TRBV11-2 to TRBJ2-1; D ambiguous. Trimming cost V 1 base and J 9 bases, with 7 bases left between them. This CDR3 has 12 amino acids. The germline V gene encodes CDR1 SGHAT and CDR2 FQNNGV.

J is TRBJ2-2 and V is TRBV6-6; TRBD1 aligns across 10 bases. Germline CDR1 and CDR2: MNHNY and SVGAGI (reference sequence). V shed 5 bases, J shed 7 bases, and the junction held 7 bases outside the gene matches. The CDR3 runs 15 residues. The CDR3 protein is CASSLGQGWDGELFF. CDR3 in DNA: TGTGCCAGCAGTCTGGGACAGGGGTGGGACGGGGAGCTGTTTTTT.